One TCR beta chain is described in this entry. The antigen remains unidentified. Viral peptide pools were used in the ViraFEST assay to expand antigen-specific CD4+ T cells, and sequencing came afterward. Isolating CD4+ T cells followed approximately 9 days of culture. Vaccinated participants had no history of SARS-CoV-2 infection and tested negative for nucleocapsid antibodies. The data were taken from a study of vaccination effects on CD4 cells after COVID-19. The CDR3 is 17 amino acids. Trimming cost V 4 bases and J 6 bases; bases outside gene matches: 11. Germline CDR1 reads MGHRA; CDR2 reads YSYEKL. TCRdb keeps only in-frame clones here, not all; method: immunoSEQ multiplex PCR. The data show 70,000 or so clones, 78% seen once.

The chain recombines TRBV4-1 with TRBJ2-2; TRBD2 matches 10 bases. Here the sequenced sample was CD4+ T cells from PBMCs cultured with SARS-CoV-2 spike peptides, taken before COVID-19 vaccination. This receptor was taken from a human donor who received a COVID-19 vaccine. The CDR3 region has the DNA TGCGCCAGCAGCCGATATTATAGCGGGGGGCCCTCCGGGGAGCTGTTTTTT. Encoded protein: CASSRYYSGGPSGELFF.